The 18 T cell receptor beta chains below all came from one sample that was sequenced in a study of spatial heterogeneity in lung cancer. TCRdb fed the 5' RACE reads into MiXCR, producing one record per CDR3 protein. This table has about 120,000 distinct CDR3 sequences, 9% to 15% appearing once. Described time point: blood at routine non-recurrence follow-up after resection. Whole RNA from tumor, nontumor lung or frozen PBMC was sequenced unsorted. The sequencing here drew on PBMCs, taken at follow-up. The source is a male donor with early-stage non-small cell lung cancer.

This clonotype was observed many times. The chain joins TRBV5-5 to TRBJ2-7; D is ambiguous. Trimming stripped 4 bases from V and 0 bases from J, with 11 bases between. Germline lookup yields CDR1 SGHKS and CDR2 YYEKEE (reference sequence). The CDR3 covers 14 residues. CDR3 in amino acids: CASSAPLVSYEQYF. The CDR3, as DNA: TGTGCCAGCAGCGCCCCATTGGTCTCCTACGAGCAGTACTTC.

V is TRBV6-6 and J is TRBJ2-4; TRBD1 aligns across 8 bases. The CDR3 has 17 amino acids. CDR1 MNHNY and CDR2 SVGAGI come from the germline V gene (reference sequence). The trim removed 0 bases at V and 0 bases at J, leaving 4 bases unmatched. CDR3 DNA sequence: TGTGCCAGCAGTTACTCGGAGCAGGGGGCAGCCAAAAACATTCAGTACTTC. Protein sequence: CASSYSEQGAAKNIQYF.

This clonotype was recorded many times. The genes are TRBV5-5 and TRBJ1-2; D is unresolved. CDR3 length: 14 residues. V was clipped by 2 bases and J by 8 bases, with 16 bases between them. Per the germline V gene, CDR1 is SGHKS and CDR2 is YYEKEE (reference sequence). The CDR3 DNA follows: TGTGCCAGCAGCTTTCGTGTACCGGGTCAGGGCTACACCTTC. Translated: CASSFRVPGQGYTF.

This clonotype was recorded a few times. The chain recombines TRBV4-1 with TRBJ2-1; D is undetermined. The CDR3 has 14 amino acids. The germline gives CDR1 MGHRA, CDR2 YSYEKL. Deletions cut 4 bases from V and 0 bases from J, with 7 bases between. CDR3 residues: CASSPLGSYNEQFF. The CDR3, as DNA: TGCGCCAGCAGCCCGCTGGGCTCCTACAATGAGCAGTTCTTC.

This clonotype was detected only a few times. This chain links TRBV20-1 with TRBJ2-7, with a weak D call TRBD1 (6 bases). Germline V gives CDR1 DFQATT, CDR2 SNEGSKA (reference sequence). The CDR3 sequence is 14 residues long. Deletions cut 4 bases from V and 4 bases from J, with 17 bases between. The CDR3 spells CSATRVPRGYEQYF. DNA of the CDR3: TGCAGTGCTACCCGTGTTCCCAGGGGATACGAGCAGTACTTC.

This clonotype has only a few counts. The chain is built from TRBV20-1 and TRBJ2-2; 11 bases fit TRBD2. The V gene end was trimmed by 6 bases and the J gene end by 5 bases; junction bases not matched to a gene: 5. Per germline, CDR1 DFQATT and CDR2 SNEGSKA (reference sequence). CDR3 length equals 14 residues. This chain's CDR3 is CSAQTSGVTGELFF. CDR3 bases: TGCAGTGCCCAGACTAGCGGGGTTACCGGGGAGCTGTTTTTT.

This clonotype showed up many times. The CDR3 spells CASSQDPSSYEQYF. CDR3 DNA: TGTGCCAGCAGCCAAGATCCCAGCTCCTACGAGCAGTACTTC. The J gene is TRBJ2-7, the V gene TRBV3-1; D is unclear. The CDR3 loop spans 14 amino acids. CDR1 is LGHDT and CDR2 is YNNKEL in the germline V gene (reference sequence). V lost 0 bases and J lost 0, with 6 bases in between.

This clonotype was seen repeatedly, ten times or more. The chain has TRBV11-1 and TRBJ1-1, with D possibly being TRBD1 (5 bases). Germline lookup yields CDR1 SGHAT and CDR2 FQDESV (reference sequence). V lost 2 bases and J 0 bases, leaving 13 bases between the germline ends. The CDR3 runs 16 residues. CDR3: CASSLTTGTMNTEAFF. The DNA for the CDR3 is TGTGCCAGCAGCTTAACCACAGGTACCATGAACACTGAAGCTTTCTTT.

V gene TRBV6-5 combines with J gene TRBJ1-1; no clear D. V was trimmed by 3 bases and J by 11 bases, leaving 22 bases between them. The CDR3 has 15 residues. Per germline, CDR1 MNHEY and CDR2 SVGAGI. This chain's CDR3 is CASSYRNPRTDRAFF. For the CDR3, the DNA is TGTGCCAGCAGTTATAGGAACCCGAGGACTGACCGGGCTTTCTTT.

This clonotype occurred once. V and J are TRBV20-1 and TRBJ1-2; D is perhaps TRBD1 (5 bases). V gave up 3 bases and J gave up 6 bases, with 11 bases separating them. The germline gives CDR1 DFQATT, CDR2 SNEGSKA (reference sequence). The CDR3 runs 12 residues. Here the CDR3 reads CSASRQGDGYTF. CDR3 DNA: TGCAGTGCTAGCAGGCAGGGTGATGGCTACACCTTC.

The table lists this clonotype with many counts. This sequence joins TRBV20-1 and TRBJ2-3; no reliable D call. Trimming pared 3 bases from V and 0 bases from J, leaving 16 bases between. The CDR3 runs to 16 residues. Germline CDR1 reads DFQATT; CDR2 reads SNEGSKA (reference sequence). This CDR3 is CSASGRILSSTDTQYF. The CDR3 bases are TGCAGTGCTAGCGGCAGGATTTTGTCTAGCACAGATACGCAGTATTTT.

The V gene is TRBV15, the J gene TRBJ1-5, with D possibly TRBD1 on 5 matching bases. Germline loops: CDR1 LNHNV, CDR2 YYDKDF (reference sequence). The CDR3 runs to 18 residues. V lost 0 bases and J lost 2, with 17 bases in between. CDR3 sequence (DNA): TGTGCCACCAGCAGAGATGGGGGGATCTTAAACGGCAATCAGCCCCAGCATTTT. Amino acid sequence: CATSRDGGILNGNQPQHF.

The V call is TRBV10-3, the J call TRBJ2-4, with 7 nucleotides matching TRBD2. This CDR3 is built from 15 residues. The germline gives CDR1 ENHRY, CDR2 SYGVKD. Trimming at V came to 2 bases and at J to 4 bases, leaving 5 bases not matched to a gene. The CDR3 nucleotides read TGTGCCATCAGTGAGGGGACTACCCTAAAAAACATTCAGTACTTC. Translating it yields CAISEGTTLKNIQYF.

The V gene is TRBV28, the J gene TRBJ2-3; TRBD1 is a possible D gene (6 bases). The CDR3 is made up of 15 amino acids. CDR1 and CDR2 from the germline V gene are MDHEN and SYDVKM. Trimming shortened V by 8 bases and J by 6 bases, and 21 bases separated the two germline ends. CDR3: CASGLSSRGGDTQYF. The DNA of the CDR3 is TGTGCCAGCGGATTGTCTAGCAGGGGCGGGGATACGCAGTATTTT.

This clonotype has more than one count but fewer than ten. The chain recombines TRBV27 with TRBJ2-3; 9 bases are shared with TRBD2. The CDR3 length is 17 residues. Trimming took 2 bases from V and 5 from J; bases not matched to a gene: 11. Germline CDR1 reads MNHEY; CDR2 reads SMNVEV (reference sequence). This CDR3 is CASSLGSGGGAKDTQYF. Written as DNA, the CDR3 is TGTGCCAGCAGTTTAGGTTCTGGCGGGGGGGCAAAAGATACGCAGTATTTT.

This chain links TRBV12-5 with TRBJ1-3; 11 bases agree with TRBD1. CDR3 length: 15 amino acids. From germline, CDR1 is LGHNT and CDR2 FRNRAP. The V gene end was trimmed by 5 bases and the J gene end by 4 bases; junction bases not matched to a gene: 4. Here the CDR3 DNA reads TGTGCTAGTGGTGGACAGGGGGCTTTGGGAAACACCATATATTTT. Protein sequence: CASGGQGALGNTIYF.

This clonotype has just a few counts. This chain joins TRBV5-1 and TRBJ2-2; 13 bases agree with TRBD2. V was clipped by 3 bases and J by 1 base; unmatched bases: 9. The CDR3 is 19 residues long. Germline V CDR1 and CDR2: SGHRS, YFSETQ. This CDR3 reads CASSSRTSGGPLNTGELFF. CDR3 DNA sequence: TGCGCCAGCAGCTCCAGGACTAGCGGGGGTCCCCTGAACACCGGGGAGCTGTTTTTT.

This chain uses TRBV7-8 with TRBJ1-5; no firm D call. V was shortened by 3 bases and J by 6 bases, with 9 bases between the two germline ends. Germline CDR1 SGHVS, CDR2 FQNEAQ. CDR3 length: 13 residues. The CDR3 sequence is CASSLSLSQPQHF. The CDR3 DNA sequence: TGTGCCAGCAGCTTGTCGTTGAGTCAGCCCCAGCATTTT.